These T cell receptor beta chains were read from a single sample in a study of cytomegalovirus exposure and HLA in healthy donors. Sequencing was performed with immunoSEQ multiplex PCR; in TCRdb, only in-frame clones are kept and a portion is missing. This table has around 140,000 clones, around 72% appearing once. Source material: PBMCs. The receptors here all came from a middle-aged man in good health and CMV-seropositive. The conserved cysteine and the conserved F or W are not part of the CDR3 here. Size tells how often a clone was seen (once, few, many) or the class of an expanded clone, and some rows leave it out.

abundance: NA
v_gene: TRBV19
j_gene: TRBJ1-2
CDR3aa: ASSLLGTANYGYT

abundance: once
v_gene: TRBV7-9
j_gene: TRBJ2-7
CDR3aa: ASSLLQGAYEQY

abundance: NA
v_gene: TRBV6-5
j_gene: TRBJ2-7
CDR3aa: ASSYSGVGEQY

abundance: NA
v_gene: TRBV2
j_gene: TRBJ2-7
CDR3aa: ASSTDFYEQY

abundance: NA
v_gene: TRBV6-6
j_gene: TRBJ2-2
CDR3aa: ASSFTQGARVVLF

abundance: NA
v_gene: TRBV10-3
j_gene: TRBJ2-2
CDR3aa: AISEASGPNTGELF

abundance: few
v_gene: TRBV6-7
j_gene: NA
CDR3aa: ASSYSPHRTGPYEQY

abundance: NA
v_gene: TRBV4-3
j_gene: TRBJ1-2
CDR3aa: ASSQDGLRQEHYT

abundance: few
v_gene: TRBV5-1
j_gene: TRBJ2-7
CDR3aa: ASSAGQGSYEQY

abundance: NA
v_gene: TRBV14
j_gene: TRBJ1-3
CDR3aa: ASSQGSRVGNTIY

abundance: NA
v_gene: TRBV5-1
j_gene: TRBJ1-1
CDR3aa: ASSRSGTGDPMNTEAF

abundance: NA
v_gene: TRBV6-1
j_gene: TRBJ1-1
CDR3aa: ASRGGNTEAF

abundance: few
v_gene: TRBV10-1
j_gene: TRBJ2-3
CDR3aa: ASSGQGADTQY

abundance: NA
v_gene: TRBV14
j_gene: TRBJ1-2
CDR3aa: ASSRLLGTGPSGYT

abundance: NA
v_gene: TRBV10-2
j_gene: TRBJ2-7
CDR3aa: ASSPDGGSHSYEQY

abundance: NA
v_gene: TRBV4-1
j_gene: TRBJ2-2
CDR3aa: ASSQGRGGLSGTGELF

abundance: few
v_gene: TRBV5-6
j_gene: TRBJ1-6
CDR3aa: ASSRQGMVSSLH

abundance: once
v_gene: TRBV9
j_gene: TRBJ1-1
CDR3aa: ASSARGGYPEAF

abundance: once
v_gene: TRBV19
j_gene: TRBJ2-6
CDR3aa: ASSIYSGANVLT

abundance: NA
v_gene: TRBV19
j_gene: TRBJ2-5
CDR3aa: ASSISLRETQY

abundance: once
v_gene: TRBV5-6
j_gene: TRBJ2-1
CDR3aa: ASTLLATYNEQF

abundance: few
v_gene: TRBV25-1
j_gene: TRBJ1-1
CDR3aa: ASSENFPKRAF

abundance: NA
v_gene: TRBV7-2
j_gene: TRBJ2-1
CDR3aa: ASSLGGSVISDEQF

abundance: NA
v_gene: TRBV6-5
j_gene: TRBJ1-2
CDR3aa: ATTTGSYGYT

abundance: NA
v_gene: TRBV6-5
j_gene: TRBJ2-7
CDR3aa: ASSPLTGGFYEQY

abundance: NA
v_gene: TRBV7-2
j_gene: TRBJ2-7
CDR3aa: ASSRRQGNNEQY

abundance: NA
v_gene: TRBV5-1
j_gene: TRBJ1-4
CDR3aa: ASSLGAARGNEKLF

abundance: NA
v_gene: TRBV10-1
j_gene: TRBJ1-6
CDR3aa: ASSEYGQGRSPLH

abundance: NA
v_gene: TRBV2
j_gene: TRBJ2-2
CDR3aa: ASSVDSNTGELF

abundance: few
v_gene: TRBV19
j_gene: TRBJ2-7
CDR3aa: ASSRTGYEQY

abundance: NA
v_gene: TRBV7-2
j_gene: TRBJ1-2
CDR3aa: ASSSRGHSYGYT

abundance: NA
v_gene: TRBV29-1
j_gene: TRBJ2-3
CDR3aa: SAGLAGANTDTQY

abundance: NA
v_gene: TRBV5-1
j_gene: TRBJ2-6
CDR3aa: ASSPDSRSGANVLT

abundance: NA
v_gene: TRBV6-5
j_gene: TRBJ1-6
CDR3aa: ASSSGASGSPLH

abundance: once
v_gene: TRBV5-1
j_gene: TRBJ2-5
CDR3aa: ASSSRTGEETQY

abundance: few
v_gene: TRBV5-1
j_gene: TRBJ1-1
CDR3aa: ASSQPGTGLNTEAF

abundance: NA
v_gene: TRBV18
j_gene: TRBJ1-1
CDR3aa: ASSLRDSTEAF

abundance: NA
v_gene: TRBV27
j_gene: TRBJ2-3
CDR3aa: ASSRGTYSTDTQY

abundance: NA
v_gene: TRBV27
j_gene: TRBJ2-1
CDR3aa: ASSFPGTSGRVTYNEQF

abundance: NA
v_gene: TRBV7-9
j_gene: TRBJ1-2
CDR3aa: SSSLETGWRSDGYT

abundance: NA
v_gene: TRBV5-4
j_gene: TRBJ2-7
CDR3aa: ASSLSQGRAYEQY

abundance: NA
v_gene: TRBV2
j_gene: TRBJ1-6
CDR3aa: ASSVGEYYNSPLH